These 17 T cell receptor beta chains share one sample of origin, sequenced in a study of blood T cells in healthy people across ages. Combining a sample-barcoded 5' primer with a J-beta primer mix, a second PCR ran for about 7 to 11 cycles. TCRdb re-derived calls from the 5' RACE reads in MiXCR, one entry per CDR3 protein. The sample consists of about 1.6 million distinct CDR3 sequences, around 35% of them appearing once. The sample was blood. The receptors derive from a woman in her thirties in good health.

This sequence joins TRBV25-1 and TRBJ2-2; D remains ambiguous. Germline lookup yields CDR1 MGHDK and CDR2 SYGVNS. Deletions cut 6 bases from V and 6 bases from J, with 11 bases between. The CDR3 totals 13 residues. As DNA, the CDR3 is TGTGCCAGCAGCGAAACCCTAGCCGGGGAGCTGTTTTTT. Encoded protein: CASSETLAGELFF.

This clonotype occurred a few times. The chain employs TRBV14 and TRBJ2-7; 15 bases line up with TRBD2. Trimming at V came to 5 bases and at J to 6 bases, leaving 5 bases not matched to a gene. CDR1 is SGHDN and CDR2 is FVKESK in the germline V gene. CDR3 length: 15 amino acids. Here the CDR3 reads CASSFGTSGRPEQYF. Written as DNA, the CDR3 is TGTGCCAGCAGCTTTGGGACTAGCGGGAGGCCCGAGCAGTACTTC.

This clonotype was seen a handful of times. This chain links TRBV9 with TRBJ2-3; 11 nucleotides line up with TRBD2. In germline, CDR1 is SGDLS, CDR2 YYNGEE. J was trimmed by 2 bases and V by 4 bases; bases with no gene match: 12. The CDR3 runs to 18 residues. CDR3 in amino acids: CASSSSGTSGQFTDTQYF. Here the CDR3 DNA reads TGTGCCAGCAGCTCCTCCGGGACTAGCGGTCAATTCACAGATACGCAGTATTTT.

This clonotype was seen once. A much bigger clone sits one base away, suggesting this may be a read error. The genes are TRBV20-1 and TRBJ2-4; TRBD1 matches 8 bases. This CDR3 is built from 14 residues. V shed 3 bases, J shed 3 bases, and the junction held 4 bases outside the gene matches. Germline CDR1 is DFQATT and CDR2 is SNEGSKA (reference sequence). The CDR3 here is CSASQGAVKNIQYF. DNA of the CDR3: TGCAGTGCTAGTCAGGGGGCTGTCAAAAACATTCAGTACTTC.

The rearrangement links TRBV27 to TRBJ2-7, with no clear D. Trimming stripped 4 bases from V and 4 bases from J, with 11 bases between. Germline lookup yields CDR1 MNHEY and CDR2 SMNVEV (reference sequence). This CDR3 has 13 residues. The CDR3 region has the DNA TGTGCCAGCAGTTCCCAGTATGGATACGAGCAGTACTTC. This encodes CASSSQYGYEQYF.

This clonotype came up a few times. The CDR3 reads CASSLDRPDYGYTF. Written as DNA, the CDR3 is TGTGCCAGCAGTTTGGACAGACCCGACTATGGCTACACCTTC. This chain uses TRBV12-3 or TRBV12-4 with TRBJ1-2; D might be TRBD1 (6 bases). V was trimmed by 3 bases and J by 3 bases, leaving 11 bases between them. The CDR3 has 14 amino acids.

The J gene is TRBJ2-3, the V gene TRBV6-1; 9 positions match TRBD2. After removal of 5 bases from V and 2 bases from J, the junction contained 8 bases not matched to a gene. The length of the CDR3 is 16 residues. The germline V gene has CDR1 MNHNS and CDR2 SASEGT. The CDR3 sequence: CASSLAGEFATDTQYF. The CDR3 nucleotides are TGTGCCAGCAGTTTAGCGGGAGAGTTTGCCACAGATACGCAGTATTTT.

This clonotype was detected a few times. V usage is TRBV5-1 and J usage is TRBJ2-7; D possibly corresponds to TRBD1 (5 bases). The CDR3 loop spans 14 amino acids. The germline CDR1 and CDR2 sequences are SGHRS and YFSETQ. V was cut by 2 bases and J by 2 bases, with 11 bases left in between. CDR3 DNA: TGCGCCAGCAGCTTTAACAGGTGGACCTACGAGCAGTACTTC. It specifies CASSFNRWTYEQYF.

This clonotype was seen a few times. The chain recombines TRBV27 with TRBJ2-1; D may be TRBD2 (5 bases). V was cut by 5 bases and J by 6 bases, with 14 bases left in between. Germline V gene sequence: CDR1 MNHEY, CDR2 SMNVEV (reference sequence). The CDR3 has 14 amino acids. CDR3 coding DNA: TGTGCCAGCAGTGAACTCCTACGGGGCAATGAGCAGTTCTTC. Its protein product is CASSELLRGNEQFF.

This chain links TRBV2 with TRBJ2-7, with a tentative D call TRBD2 (6 bases). V was pared by 5 bases and J by 0 bases, with 11 bases between. The CDR3 loop spans 14 amino acids. Germline lookup yields CDR1 SNHLY and CDR2 FYNNEI. CDR3 protein: CASSLSGPSYEQYF. Here the CDR3 DNA reads TGTGCCAGCAGTCTTAGCGGTCCCTCCTACGAGCAGTACTTC.

The CDR3 region is CSARDSVSSYEQYF. The CDR3 DNA is TGCAGTGCTAGAGATTCTGTAAGCTCCTACGAGCAGTACTTC. This sequence joins TRBV20-1 and TRBJ2-7; D call uncertain. The CDR3 extends over 14 amino acids. The germline V and J ends were trimmed by 0 bases and 0 bases, with 9 bases remaining between them. CDR1 is DFQATT, CDR2 SNEGSKA, per germline (reference sequence).

CDR3 region: CASSGFRSNQPQHF. The CDR3 DNA sequence: TGTGCCAGCAGTGGGTTTCGGAGCAATCAGCCCCAGCATTTT. The gene calls are TRBV2 and TRBJ1-5, with no clear D. V was pared by 4 bases and J by 1 base, with 8 bases between. CDR1 and CDR2 (germline): SNHLY, FYNNEI. The CDR3 contains 14 residues.

This clonotype was seen at least ten times. V usage is TRBV20-1 and J usage is TRBJ2-7; 8 bases match TRBD2. V shed 3 bases and J 4 bases; nucleotides not matched to a gene: 5. CDR3 size: 13 residues. Germline V gives CDR1 DFQATT, CDR2 SNEGSKA (reference sequence). The CDR3 is CSASGGARYEQYF. CDR3 bases: TGCAGTGCTAGCGGGGGGGCCAGGTACGAGCAGTACTTC.

This clonotype has just a few counts. The V call is TRBV20-1, the J call TRBJ2-1, with 14 bases that match TRBD2. This CDR3 is built from 13 residues. Trimming removed 8 bases from V and 5 bases from J; junction bases left unmatched: 2. Looked up from germline, CDR1 is DFQATT and CDR2 is SNEGSKA (reference sequence). The DNA of the CDR3 is TGCAGTCGACTAGCGGGGGGGCACAATGAGCAGTTCTTC. Translation: CSRLAGGHNEQFF.

The rearrangement links TRBV30 to TRBJ1-1, with 9 positions matching TRBD1. The CDR3 has 12 amino acids. Germline CDR1 and CDR2: GTSNPN and SVGIG (reference sequence). J gave up 11 bases and V 4 bases, and 8 bases lay outside the gene matches. The CDR3 sequence: CAWKAQGARAFF. In nucleotides, the CDR3 is TGTGCCTGGAAGGCACAGGGGGCGCGGGCTTTCTTT.

This chain uses TRBV12-3 or TRBV12-4 with TRBJ1-2; D unclear. Trimming pared 7 bases from V and 3 bases from J, leaving 15 bases between. The CDR3 is 14 residues long. The CDR3 here is CASTRVGGDYGYTF. CDR3 coding DNA: TGTGCCAGCACCCGGGTCGGTGGGGACTATGGCTACACCTTC.

With regard to this clonotype: One junction end disagrees with the germline gene, perhaps due to a read error. J is TRBJ2-5 and V is TRBV7-9; D might be TRBD1 or TRBD2, each matching 7 bases. Germline assignment: CDR1 SEHNR and CDR2 FQNEAQ (reference sequence). The CDR3 loop spans 15 amino acids. As DNA, the CDR3 is TGTGCCGGCAGCTCCAACAGGGGCGGGGGAGAGACCCAGTACTTC. Translation gives CAGSSNRGGGETQYF.